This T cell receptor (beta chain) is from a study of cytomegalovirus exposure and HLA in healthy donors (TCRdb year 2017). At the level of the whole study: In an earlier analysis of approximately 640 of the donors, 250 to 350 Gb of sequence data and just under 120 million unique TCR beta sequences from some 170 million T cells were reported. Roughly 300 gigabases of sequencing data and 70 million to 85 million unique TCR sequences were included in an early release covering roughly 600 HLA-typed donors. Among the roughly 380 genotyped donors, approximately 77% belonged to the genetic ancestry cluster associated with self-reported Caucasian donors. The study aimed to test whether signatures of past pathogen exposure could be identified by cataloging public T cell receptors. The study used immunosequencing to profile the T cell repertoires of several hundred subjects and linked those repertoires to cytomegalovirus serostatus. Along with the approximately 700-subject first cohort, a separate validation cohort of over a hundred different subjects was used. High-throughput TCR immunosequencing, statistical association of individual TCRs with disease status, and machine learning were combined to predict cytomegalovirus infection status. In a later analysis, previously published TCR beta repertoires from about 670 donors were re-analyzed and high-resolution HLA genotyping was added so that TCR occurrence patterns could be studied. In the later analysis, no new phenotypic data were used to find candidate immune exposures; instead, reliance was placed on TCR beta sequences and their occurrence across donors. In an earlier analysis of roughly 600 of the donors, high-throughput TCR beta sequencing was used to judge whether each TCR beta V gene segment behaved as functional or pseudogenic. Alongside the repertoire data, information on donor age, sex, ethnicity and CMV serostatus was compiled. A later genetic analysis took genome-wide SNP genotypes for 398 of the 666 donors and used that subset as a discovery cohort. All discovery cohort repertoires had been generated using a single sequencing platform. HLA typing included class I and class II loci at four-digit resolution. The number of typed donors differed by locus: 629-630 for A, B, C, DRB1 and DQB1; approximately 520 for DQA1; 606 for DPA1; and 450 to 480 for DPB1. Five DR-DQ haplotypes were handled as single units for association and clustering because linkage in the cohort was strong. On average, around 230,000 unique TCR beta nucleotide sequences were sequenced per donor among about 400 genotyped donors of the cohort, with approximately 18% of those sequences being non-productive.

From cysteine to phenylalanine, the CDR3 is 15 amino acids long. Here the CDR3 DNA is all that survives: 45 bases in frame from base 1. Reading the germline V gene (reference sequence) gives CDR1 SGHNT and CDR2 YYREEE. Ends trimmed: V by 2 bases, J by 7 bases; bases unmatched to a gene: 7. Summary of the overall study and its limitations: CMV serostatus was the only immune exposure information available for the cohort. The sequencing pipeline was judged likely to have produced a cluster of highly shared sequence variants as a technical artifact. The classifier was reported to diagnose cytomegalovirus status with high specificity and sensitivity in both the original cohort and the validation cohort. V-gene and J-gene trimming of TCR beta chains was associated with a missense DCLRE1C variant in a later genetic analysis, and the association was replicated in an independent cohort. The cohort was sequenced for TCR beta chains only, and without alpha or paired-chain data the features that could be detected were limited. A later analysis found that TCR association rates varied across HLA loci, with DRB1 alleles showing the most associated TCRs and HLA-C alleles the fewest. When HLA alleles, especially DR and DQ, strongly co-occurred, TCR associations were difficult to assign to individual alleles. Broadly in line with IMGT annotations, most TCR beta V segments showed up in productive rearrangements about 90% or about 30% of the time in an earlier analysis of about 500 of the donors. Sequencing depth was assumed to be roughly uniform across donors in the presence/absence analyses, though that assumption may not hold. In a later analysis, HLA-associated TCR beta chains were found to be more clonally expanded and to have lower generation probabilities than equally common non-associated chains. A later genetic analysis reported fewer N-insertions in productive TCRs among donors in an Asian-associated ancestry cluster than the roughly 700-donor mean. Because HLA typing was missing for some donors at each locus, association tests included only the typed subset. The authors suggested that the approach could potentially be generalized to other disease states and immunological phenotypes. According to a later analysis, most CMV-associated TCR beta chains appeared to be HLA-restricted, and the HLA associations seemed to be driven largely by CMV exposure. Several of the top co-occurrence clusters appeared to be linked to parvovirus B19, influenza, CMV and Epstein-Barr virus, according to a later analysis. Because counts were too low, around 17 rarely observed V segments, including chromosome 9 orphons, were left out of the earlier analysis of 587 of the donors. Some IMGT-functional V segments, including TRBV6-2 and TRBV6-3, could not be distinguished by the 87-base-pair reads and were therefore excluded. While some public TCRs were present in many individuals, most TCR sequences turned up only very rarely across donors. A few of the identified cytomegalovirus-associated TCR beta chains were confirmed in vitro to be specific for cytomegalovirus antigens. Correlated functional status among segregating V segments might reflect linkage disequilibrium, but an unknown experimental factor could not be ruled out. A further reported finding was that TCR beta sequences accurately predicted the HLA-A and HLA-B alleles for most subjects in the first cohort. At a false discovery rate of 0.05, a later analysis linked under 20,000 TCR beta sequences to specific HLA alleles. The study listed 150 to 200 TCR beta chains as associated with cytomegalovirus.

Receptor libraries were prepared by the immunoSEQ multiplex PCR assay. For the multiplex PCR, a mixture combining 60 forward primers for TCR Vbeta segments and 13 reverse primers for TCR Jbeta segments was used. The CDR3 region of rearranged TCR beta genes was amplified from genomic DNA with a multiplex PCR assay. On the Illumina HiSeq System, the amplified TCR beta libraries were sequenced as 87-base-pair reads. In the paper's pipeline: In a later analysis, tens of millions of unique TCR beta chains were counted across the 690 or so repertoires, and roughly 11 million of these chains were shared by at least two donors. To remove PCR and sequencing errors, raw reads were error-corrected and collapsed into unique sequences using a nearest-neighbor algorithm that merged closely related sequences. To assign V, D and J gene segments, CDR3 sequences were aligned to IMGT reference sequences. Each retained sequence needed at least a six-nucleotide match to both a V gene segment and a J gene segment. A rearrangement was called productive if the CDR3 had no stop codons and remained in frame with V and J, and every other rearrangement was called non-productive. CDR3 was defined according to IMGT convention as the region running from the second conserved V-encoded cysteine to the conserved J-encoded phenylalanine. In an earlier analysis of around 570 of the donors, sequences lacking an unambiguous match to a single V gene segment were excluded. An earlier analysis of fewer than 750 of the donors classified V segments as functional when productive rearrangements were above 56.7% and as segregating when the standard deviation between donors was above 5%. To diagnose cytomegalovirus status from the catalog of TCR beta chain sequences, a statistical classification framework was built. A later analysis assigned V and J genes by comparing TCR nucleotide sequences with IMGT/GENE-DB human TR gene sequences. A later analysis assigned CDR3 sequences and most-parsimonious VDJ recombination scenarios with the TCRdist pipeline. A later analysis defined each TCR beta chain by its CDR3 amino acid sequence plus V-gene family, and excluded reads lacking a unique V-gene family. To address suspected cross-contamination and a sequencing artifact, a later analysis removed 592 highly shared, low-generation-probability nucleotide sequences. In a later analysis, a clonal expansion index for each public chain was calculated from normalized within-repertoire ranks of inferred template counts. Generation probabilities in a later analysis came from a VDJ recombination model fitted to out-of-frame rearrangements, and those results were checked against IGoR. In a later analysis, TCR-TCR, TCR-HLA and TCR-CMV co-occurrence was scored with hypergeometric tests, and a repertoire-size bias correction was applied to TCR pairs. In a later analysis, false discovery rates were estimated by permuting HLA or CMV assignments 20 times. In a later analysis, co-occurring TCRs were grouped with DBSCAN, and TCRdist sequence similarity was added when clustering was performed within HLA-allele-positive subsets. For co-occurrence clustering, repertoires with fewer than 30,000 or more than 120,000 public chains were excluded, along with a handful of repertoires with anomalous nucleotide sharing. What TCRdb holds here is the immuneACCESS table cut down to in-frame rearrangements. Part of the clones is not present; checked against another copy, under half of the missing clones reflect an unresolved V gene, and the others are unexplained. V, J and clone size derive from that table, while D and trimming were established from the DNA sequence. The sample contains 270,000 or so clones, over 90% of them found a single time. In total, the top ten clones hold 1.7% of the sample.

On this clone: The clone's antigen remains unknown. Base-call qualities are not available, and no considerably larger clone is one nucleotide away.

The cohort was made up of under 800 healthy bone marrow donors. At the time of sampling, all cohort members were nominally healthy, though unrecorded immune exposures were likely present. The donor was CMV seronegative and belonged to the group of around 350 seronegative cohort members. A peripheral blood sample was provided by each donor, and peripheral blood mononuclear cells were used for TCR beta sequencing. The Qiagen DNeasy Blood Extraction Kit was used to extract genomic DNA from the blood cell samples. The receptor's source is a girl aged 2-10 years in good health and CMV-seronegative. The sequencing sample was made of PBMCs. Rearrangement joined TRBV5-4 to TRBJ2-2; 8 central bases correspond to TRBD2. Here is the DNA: TGTGCCAGCAGCTTCGGTTTTGCGGGGGGCGGGGAGCTGTTTTTT. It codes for CASSFGFAGGGELFF.